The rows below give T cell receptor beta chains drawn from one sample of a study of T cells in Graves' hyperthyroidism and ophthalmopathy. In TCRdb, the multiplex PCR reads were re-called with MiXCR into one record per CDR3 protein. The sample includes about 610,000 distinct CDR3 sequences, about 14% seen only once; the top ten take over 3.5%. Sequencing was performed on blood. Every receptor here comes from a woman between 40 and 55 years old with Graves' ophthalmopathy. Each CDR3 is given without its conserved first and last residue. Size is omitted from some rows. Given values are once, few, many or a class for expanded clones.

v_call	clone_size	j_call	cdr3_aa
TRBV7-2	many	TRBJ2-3	ASWDSRTDTQY
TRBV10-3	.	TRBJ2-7	AIGTGVRDEQY
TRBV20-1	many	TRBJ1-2	SARQATGYGYT
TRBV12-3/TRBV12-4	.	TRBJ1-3	ASTRSPGNTIY
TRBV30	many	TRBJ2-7	AWRRTSGYEQY
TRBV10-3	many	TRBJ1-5	AISGGNQPQH
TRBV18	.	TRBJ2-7	ASSPPLSGSSEQY
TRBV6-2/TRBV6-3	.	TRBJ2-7	ASSYSIGRPYEQY
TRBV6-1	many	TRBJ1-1	ASSVGKGQGL
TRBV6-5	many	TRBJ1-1	ASSYDRSNTEAF
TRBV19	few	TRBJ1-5	ASRGGANSNQPQH
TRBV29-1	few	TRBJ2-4	SVEKGDGIQY
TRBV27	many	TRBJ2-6	ASSPGALRLAGANVLT
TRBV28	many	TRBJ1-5	ASSTTGKGRQPQH
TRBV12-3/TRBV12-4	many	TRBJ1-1	ASSANRGEAF
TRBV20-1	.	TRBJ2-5	SARLRGGGLTQY
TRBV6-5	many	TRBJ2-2	ASSLGHNTGELF
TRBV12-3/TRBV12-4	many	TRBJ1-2	ASRRLTGTAYGYT
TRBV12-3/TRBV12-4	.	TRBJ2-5	ASSPGLAGDGETQY
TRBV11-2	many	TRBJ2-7	ASTPLSASGRGEQY
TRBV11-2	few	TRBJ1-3	ASSLTGSTIY
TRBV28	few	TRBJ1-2	ATNTAGGPVVYGYT
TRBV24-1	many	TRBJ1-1	ATSAASGQGGTEAF
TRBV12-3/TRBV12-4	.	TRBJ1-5	ASSPSGGTNQPQH
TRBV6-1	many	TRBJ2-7	ASSETPGGSYEQY
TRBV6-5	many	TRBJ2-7	ASSYSMGTYEQY
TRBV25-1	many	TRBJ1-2	ASSESTANYGYT
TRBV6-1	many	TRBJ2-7	ASSVSGRQVYEQY